This TCR beta chain was profiled in a study of blood T cell repertoires in COVID-19. Germline assignment: CDR1 SGHRS and CDR2 YFSETQ. The V end was cut by 0 bases, the J end by 8 bases, with 11 bases between. The CDR3 consists of 14 residues. The data were produced by immunoSEQ multiplex PCR, yet TCRdb's version contains in-frame clones alone and is incomplete. The table lists approximately 130,000 clones, about 80% of them singletons. The sequenced sample consisted of peripheral blood. V is TRBV5-1 and J is TRBJ1-4, with D possibly TRBD1 on 5 matching bases. This receptor was taken from a human donor in a cohort sampled during active COVID-19. The CDR3 bases are TGCGCCAGCAGCTTGGAAGGGGCAGGCGAAAAACTGTTTTTT. Its translation: CASSLEGAGEKLFF.